Shown below are 32 T cell receptor beta chains from a single sample sequenced in a study of neoadjuvant anti-PD-1 for oral cavity cancer. Time point of the sample: after neoadjuvant nivolumab, at surgical resection. Profiled with immunoSEQ multiplex PCR; TCRdb holds only in-frame clones, not every one. The table includes about 12,000 clones, 71% detected once. The source material was PBMCs, sampled after nivolumab (anti-PD-1) treatment. These receptors came from a person between 35 and 79 years old with oral cavity squamous cell carcinoma.

As DNA, the CDR3 is TGTGCCAGCAGTTCAATATCCAGCACGAAGGATGATGAAGCTTTCTTT. Amino acids: CASSSISSTKDDEAFF. V and J are TRBV27 and TRBJ1-1; D is uncertain. Trimming took off 4 bases at V and 7 bases at J, with 22 bases between the two ends. The germline V gene encodes CDR1 MNHEY and CDR2 SMNVEV (reference sequence). This CDR3 comprises 16 residues.

CDR3: CASSLPGANYGYTF. As DNA, the CDR3 is TGTGCCAGCAGTTTGCCGGGAGCTAACTATGGCTACACCTTC. The V and J genes are TRBV28 and TRBJ1-2; D not certain. The germline V gene has CDR1 MDHEN and CDR2 SYDVKM. This CDR3 has 14 residues. V gave up 3 bases and J gave up 0 bases, with 8 bases separating them.

The chain joins TRBV27 to TRBJ2-3; 13 bases fit TRBD2. The CDR3 runs 18 residues. Germline CDR1 reads MNHEY; CDR2 reads SMNVEV (reference sequence). Unmatched junction bases numbered 11, after V lost 5 bases and J lost 3 bases. CDR3 region: CASSPPPGLAGRTDTQYF. The CDR3 coding sequence is TGTGCCAGCAGTCCACCGCCGGGACTAGCGGGAAGGACAGATACGCAGTATTTT.

V is TRBV10-3 and J is TRBJ2-3, with 7 positions matching TRBD1. CDR1 ENHRY and CDR2 SYGVKD come from the germline V gene. The CDR3 is 16 residues long. V trimming: 2 bases; J trimming: 2 bases; junction bases outside the gene matches: 7. CDR3 residues: CAISEKGQEHTDTQYF. In DNA, the CDR3 is TGTGCCATCAGTGAGAAAGGACAGGAGCACACAGATACGCAGTATTTT.

The V gene is TRBV5-4, the J gene TRBJ2-7; D may be TRBD2 (6 bases). V was cut by 0 bases and J by 2 bases, with 9 bases left in between. Per the germline V gene, CDR1 is SGHNT and CDR2 is YYREEE (reference sequence). This CDR3 comprises 14 residues. The CDR3: CASSLEGTPYEQYF. The CDR3, as DNA: TGTGCCAGCAGCTTGGAGGGGACTCCCTACGAGCAGTACTTC.

This chain links TRBV10-3 with TRBJ1-6; TRBD1 matches at 9 bases. CDR1 ENHRY and CDR2 SYGVKD come from the germline V gene. The CDR3 is 13 residues long. Germline trimming cut 10 bases from V and 8 bases from J; bases unmatched to any gene: 6. The CDR3 spells CATQRDRDSPLHF. The CDR3 DNA sequence: TGTGCCACTCAACGGGACAGGGATTCACCCCTCCACTTT.

The J gene is TRBJ2-1, the V gene TRBV7-2; D assignment may be TRBD1 or TRBD2 (5 bases each). The CDR3 is 17 residues long. With 1 base removed from V and 4 bases from J, the gap between germline ends came to 17 bases. CDR1 and CDR2 (germline): SGHTA, FQGNSA. CDR3 nucleotides: TGTGCCAGCAGCTTAGTTTTGGGTCGGGGACCTTACAATGAGCAGTTCTTC. It specifies CASSLVLGRGPYNEQFF.

V and J are TRBV5-1 and TRBJ1-2; 7 bases align to TRBD1. Per the germline V gene, CDR1 is SGHRS and CDR2 is YFSETQ. The CDR3 consists of 15 residues. With 4 bases clipped from V and 2 bases from J, the junction kept 8 bases outside the gene matches. In DNA, the CDR3 is TGCGCCAGCAGCGACCGAACGGACAGGAACTATGGCTACACCTTC. Its translation: CASSDRTDRNYGYTF. The whole variable domain, filled in from reference TRBV5-1 and TRBJ1-2, reads KAGVTQTPRYLIKTRGQQVTLSCSPISGHRSVSWYQQTPGQGLQFLFEYFSETQRNKGNFPGRFSGRQFSNSRSEMNVSTLELGDSALYLCASSDRTDRNYGYTFGSGTRLTVV.

The J gene is TRBJ2-3, the V gene TRBV29-1, with 8 bases matching TRBD1. CDR3 size: 14 residues. The germline gives CDR1 SQVTM, CDR2 ANQGSEA. Losses at the gene ends were 4 bases for V and 4 bases for J; bases not matched to a gene: 7. The chain's CDR3 is CSVGLQGVSDTQYF. The CDR3, as DNA: TGCAGCGTTGGACTACAGGGGGTGTCAGATACGCAGTATTTT.

The chain joins TRBV30 to TRBJ1-1, with TRBD1 identical over 7 bases. CDR3 length: 15 amino acids. CDR1 and CDR2 from the germline V gene are GTSNPN and SVGIG (reference sequence). Trimming took 3 bases from V and 1 from J; bases not matched to a gene: 8. The CDR3 spells CAWSVSDRRNTEAFF. CDR3 bases: TGTGCCTGGAGCGTATCGGACAGGAGGAACACTGAAGCTTTCTTT.

The rearrangement uses TRBV10-2 and TRBJ2-3; no definite D call. The CDR3 consists of 14 residues. Germline V lookup: CDR1 WSHSY, CDR2 SAAADI. The germline V and J ends were trimmed by 7 bases and 3 bases, with 14 bases remaining between them. The CDR3 spells CASKSDWVTDTQYF. The CDR3 DNA is TGCGCCAGCAAAAGTGACTGGGTGACAGATACGCAGTATTTT.

The rearrangement uses TRBV5-1 and TRBJ2-7, with D tentatively TRBD1 (6 bases). Trimming left V 0 bases short and J 0 bases short, with 28 bases between. The length of the CDR3 is 21 residues. CDR1 and CDR2 (germline): SGHRS, YFSETQ. The DNA of the CDR3 is TGCGCCAGCAGCTTGGTAGGTGGGGGCGCGATCCCCGAGTTGAGCTCCTACGAGCAGTACTTC. Translated, it gives CASSLVGGGAIPELSSYEQYF.

This clone came up a few times. The chain couples TRBV7-9 to TRBJ1-5; no clear D. CDR1 and CDR2 from the germline V gene are SEHNR and FQNEAQ (reference sequence). The CDR3 contains 14 residues. The V end lost 1 base, the J end lost 4 bases, and 8 bases lay between the germline ends. The CDR3 DNA sequence: TGTGCCAGCAGCTTAGGAGCGGGGAATCAGCCCCAGCATTTT. It encodes CASSLGAGNQPQHF.

This rearrangement joins TRBV27 to TRBJ1-5; D gene uncertain. Germline V gene lookup returns CDR1 MNHEY and CDR2 SMNVEV (reference sequence). Trimming stripped 2 bases from V and 10 bases from J, with 15 bases between. The CDR3 runs to 14 residues. The CDR3 DNA reads TGTGCCAGCAGTTTAAAAGCCCCCTTCGATCCCCAGCATTTT. Translating gives CASSLKAPFDPQHF.

The chain's CDR3 is CAQDTQTGNTIYF. The CDR3 coding sequence is TGTGCCCAGGACACGCAGACTGGAAACACCATATATTTT. This chain connects TRBV30 to TRBJ1-3; D perhaps matches TRBD1 (5 bases). CDR3 size: 13 residues. CDR1 GTSNPN and CDR2 SVGIG come from the germline V gene (reference sequence). V was shortened by 8 bases and J by 2 bases, with 13 bases between the two germline ends.

Only one count was recorded for this clone. The gene calls are TRBV4-1 and TRBJ2-5; TRBD2 matches 10 bases. In germline, CDR1 is MGHRA, CDR2 YSYEKL. The CDR3 loop spans 16 amino acids. Trimming cost V 1 base and J 2 bases; bases outside gene matches: 4. This chain's CDR3 is CASSQGTSGLQETQYF. The CDR3, as DNA: TGCGCCAGCAGCCAAGGGACTAGCGGTCTGCAAGAGACCCAGTACTTC.

This chain connects TRBV6-6 to TRBJ1-3, with TRBD1 matching over 8 bases. Germline V gene sequence: CDR1 MNHNY, CDR2 SVGAGI (reference sequence). This CDR3 has 14 amino acids. V lost 6 bases and J lost 3; bases outside the gene matches: 4. Written as DNA, the CDR3 is TGTGCCAGCAGACTTGGGACAGGTGGAAACACCATATATTTT. Translated, it gives CASRLGTGGNTIYF.

The chain uses TRBV7-9 and TRBJ2-2; TRBD1 or TRBD2 may be the D gene (5 bases each). Trimming took off 5 bases at V and 5 bases at J, with 15 bases between the two ends. The CDR3 is 15 residues long. Germline V gene data show CDR1 as SEHNR and CDR2 as FQNEAQ (reference sequence). The CDR3 DNA sequence: TGTGCCAGCAGCCCCGGGACCTTTAGGACCGGGGAGCTGTTTTTT. It codes for CASSPGTFRTGELFF.

J is TRBJ1-5 and V is TRBV6-1; D might be TRBD1 (6 bases). CDR1 and CDR2 (germline): MNHNS, SASEGT. Trimming removed 2 bases from V and 10 bases from J, with 15 bases in between. The CDR3 totals 14 residues. The CDR3 loop reads CASSESGANGPQHF. CDR3 in DNA: TGTGCCAGCAGTGAATCAGGGGCCAACGGACCCCAGCATTTT.

The J gene is TRBJ2-1, the V gene TRBV7-3, with 10 positions matching TRBD2. After removal of 2 bases from V and 5 bases from J, the junction contained 6 bases not matched to a gene. CDR3 size: 16 residues. CDR1 is SGHTA and CDR2 is FQGTGA in the germline V gene. The CDR3 sequence is CASSLGLAGVDNEQFF. CDR3 bases: TGTGCCAGCAGCTTAGGGCTAGCGGGAGTCGACAATGAGCAGTTCTTC.

The chain has TRBV27 and TRBJ2-7; 9 bases agree with TRBD1. V lost 6 bases to trimming and J lost 3 bases; unmatched junction nucleotides: 6. From germline, CDR1 is MNHEY and CDR2 SMNVEV (reference sequence). This CDR3 spans 14 amino acids. The CDR3 reads CASRTGQGFYEQYF. In DNA form, the CDR3 reads TGTGCCAGCAGAACGGGACAGGGATTCTACGAGCAGTACTTC.

J is TRBJ1-5 and V is TRBV28; the D is unclear. Germline V gene data show CDR1 as MDHEN and CDR2 as SYDVKM. The CDR3 spans 14 residues. V was clipped by 5 bases and J by 3 bases, with 11 bases between them. CDR3 protein: CASSLGPLNQPQHF. CDR3 coding DNA: TGTGCCAGCAGTCTCGGGCCTCTCAATCAGCCCCAGCATTTT. The variable domain in full, with the rest retrieved from reference TRBV28 and TRBJ1-5, is DVKVTQSSRYLVKRTGEKVFLECVQDMDHENMFWYRQDPGLGLRLIYFSYDVKMKEKGDIPEGYSVSREKKERFSLILESASTNQTSMYLCASSLGPLNQPQHFGDGTRLSIL.

The chain couples TRBV5-6 to TRBJ1-1; D is perhaps TRBD1 (5 bases). Germline V lookup: CDR1 SGHDT, CDR2 YYEEEE. Trimming removed 2 bases at V and 1 base at J, with 9 bases between. This CDR3 region has 14 residues. The CDR3 DNA sequence: TGTGCCAGCAGCTTCGTGGGGCAGAACACTGAAGCTTTCTTT. It specifies CASSFVGQNTEAFF.

The rearrangement uses TRBV4-2 and TRBJ2-5, with TRBD2 matching 11 bases. V shed 1 base and J 5 bases; nucleotides not matched to a gene: 6. Germline CDR1 reads LGHNA; CDR2 reads YNFKEQ. The CDR3 length is 16 residues. The CDR3, as DNA: TGTGCCAGCAGCCAAGGAGCTAGCGGGGGGACTGAGACCCAGTACTTC. As protein: CASSQGASGGTETQYF.

This CDR3 is CASSAASTGELFF. CDR3 coding DNA: TGTGCCAGCAGCGCGGCGTCGACAGGGGAGCTGTTTTTT. V is TRBV7-3 and J is TRBJ2-2; D call uncertain. Trimming stripped 5 bases from V and 8 bases from J, with 12 bases between. The CDR3 is made up of 13 amino acids. The germline V gene encodes CDR1 SGHTA and CDR2 FQGTGA.

This chain connects TRBV28 to TRBJ1-2, with 8 bases identical to TRBD1. CDR1 is MDHEN, CDR2 SYDVKM, per germline. The CDR3 is 15 amino acids. V trimming: 4 bases; J trimming: 4 bases; junction bases outside the gene matches: 8. The CDR3, as DNA: TGTGCCAGCAGTTCAGGACAGGGCGTCGGCTATGGCTACACCTTC. This gives the protein CASSSGQGVGYGYTF.

This chain connects TRBV5-4 to TRBJ2-5; 11 bases fit TRBD1. The V and J ends lost 4 bases and 4 bases, in that order; junction bases with no gene match: 3. From germline, CDR1 is SGHNT and CDR2 YYREEE (reference sequence). This CDR3 contains 14 residues. In DNA form, the CDR3 reads TGTGCCAGCAGCCCGGACAGGGGGCGAGAGACCCAGTACTTC. This encodes CASSPDRGRETQYF.

This clone was detected only a few times. The chain uses TRBV30 and TRBJ1-6; D gene uncertain. The CDR3 is 13 amino acids. V gave up 1 base and J gave up 9 bases, with 10 bases separating them. The germline CDR1 and CDR2 sequences are GTSNPN and SVGIG (reference sequence). This CDR3 is CAWSGQVGSPLHF. Written as DNA, the CDR3 is TGTGCCTGGAGTGGTCAGGTCGGTTCACCCCTCCACTTT.

This clone has more than one count but fewer than ten. For the CDR3, the DNA is TGTGCCAGCAGTTTCACGCCATTGTCAAGGGATTTAGGGAACACTGAAGCTTTCTTT. Translation: CASSFTPLSRDLGNTEAFF. The V call is TRBV28, the J call TRBJ1-1; D is uncertain. The germline gives CDR1 MDHEN, CDR2 SYDVKM. The ends were cut back, 3 bases at V and 1 base at J, with 24 bases in the middle. CDR3 length equals 19 residues.

The chain recombines TRBV5-1 with TRBJ2-5; the D gene could be TRBD1 or TRBD2 (6 bases each). Trimming removed 0 bases at V and 8 bases at J, with 20 bases between. The germline V gene encodes CDR1 SGHRS and CDR2 YFSETQ. The CDR3 runs to 16 residues. The chain's CDR3 is CASSLEGLGGHLTQYF. CDR3 bases: TGCGCCAGCAGCTTGGAGGGATTGGGGGGCCATCTTACCCAGTACTTC.

The V call is TRBV27, the J call TRBJ2-7, with unresolved D. The CDR3 totals 12 residues. The V end was cut by 1 base, the J end by 3 bases, with 4 bases between. Germline V gives CDR1 MNHEY, CDR2 SMNVEV (reference sequence). The DNA of the CDR3 is TGTGCCAGCAGTTTATTGGGCTACGAGCAGTACTTC. This encodes CASSLLGYEQYF.

The V gene is TRBV6-1, the J gene TRBJ1-6; D unresolved. V lost 4 bases, J lost 10 bases, and 11 bases lay in between. This CDR3 is 13 amino acids long. Germline-derived CDR1 and CDR2 are MNHNS and SASEGT. The CDR3 nucleotides read TGTGCCAGCAGTGGAGACGGGTCCTCACCCCTCCACTTT. This codes for CASSGDGSSPLHF.